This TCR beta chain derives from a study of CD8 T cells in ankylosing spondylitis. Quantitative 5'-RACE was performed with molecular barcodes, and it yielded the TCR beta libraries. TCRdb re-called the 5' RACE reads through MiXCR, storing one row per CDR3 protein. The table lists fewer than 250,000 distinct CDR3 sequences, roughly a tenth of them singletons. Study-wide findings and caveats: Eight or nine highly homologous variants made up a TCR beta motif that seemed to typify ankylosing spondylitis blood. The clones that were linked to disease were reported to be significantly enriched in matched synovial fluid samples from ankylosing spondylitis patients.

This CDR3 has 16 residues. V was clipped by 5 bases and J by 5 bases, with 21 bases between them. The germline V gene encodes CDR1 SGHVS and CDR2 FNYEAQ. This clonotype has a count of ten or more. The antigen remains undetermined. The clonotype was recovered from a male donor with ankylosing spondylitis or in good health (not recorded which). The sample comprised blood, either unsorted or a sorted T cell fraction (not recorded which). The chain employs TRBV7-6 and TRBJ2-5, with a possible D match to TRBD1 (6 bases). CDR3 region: CASSQWDKTPRETQYF. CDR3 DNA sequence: TGTGCCAGCAGCCAGTGGGACAAAACTCCACGGGAGACCCAGTACTTC.